This TCR beta chain is from a study of cytomegalovirus exposure and HLA in healthy donors. From the 120-subject validation cohort, which was separate from the roughly 710-subject first cohort, the donors were drawn. Generated by immunoSEQ multiplex PCR, the TCRdb table keeps only in-frame clones and is missing some. This table has about 120,000 clones, over 85% appearing once. CDR1 and CDR2 from the germline V gene are LGHNA and YSLEER. This CDR3 is 16 amino acids long. With 0 bases clipped from V and 4 bases from J, the junction kept 6 bases outside the gene matches. This clonotype was sampled from a woman aged 18-29 years in good health and CMV-seronegative. The sequencing input was PBMCs. This sequence joins TRBV4-3 and TRBJ2-3; the match to TRBD1 covers 8 bases. The CDR3 DNA reads as TGCGCCAGCAGCCAAGAATGGACAGGGAGGTCAGATACGCAGTATTTT. Encoded protein: CASSQEWTGRSDTQYF.